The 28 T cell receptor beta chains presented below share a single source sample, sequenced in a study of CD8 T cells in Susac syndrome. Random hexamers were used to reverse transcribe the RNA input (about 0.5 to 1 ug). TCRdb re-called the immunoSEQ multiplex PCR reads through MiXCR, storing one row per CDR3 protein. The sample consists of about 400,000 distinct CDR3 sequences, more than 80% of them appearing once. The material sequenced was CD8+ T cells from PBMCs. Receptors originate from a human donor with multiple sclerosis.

As DNA, the CDR3 is TGCGCCAGCAGCCGGCCGGGGGCTCAACATCAGCCCCAGCATTTT. Translation: CASSRPGAQHQPQHF. This chain joins TRBV4-1 and TRBJ1-5, with D perhaps matching TRBD1 (6 bases). Germline CDR1 is MGHRA and CDR2 is YSYEKL. The CDR3 has 15 residues. Deletions cut 4 bases from V and 5 bases from J, with 15 bases between.

The CDR3 loop is CASSPLRGGVLGDTQYF. The CDR3, as DNA: TGTGCCAGCAGCCCCCTCAGGGGCGGGGTTCTTGGGGATACGCAGTATTTT. The chain employs TRBV7-9 and TRBJ2-3; perhaps D is TRBD1 or TRBD2 (6 bases each). This CDR3 is built from 17 residues. Germline lookup yields CDR1 SEHNR and CDR2 FQNEAQ (reference sequence). V was clipped by 5 bases and J by 6 bases, with 24 bases between them.

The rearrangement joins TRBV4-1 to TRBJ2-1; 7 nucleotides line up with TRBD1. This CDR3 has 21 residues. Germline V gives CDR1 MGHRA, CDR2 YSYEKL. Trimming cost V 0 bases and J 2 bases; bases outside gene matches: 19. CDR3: CASSQEVGTAGDEEPYNEQFF. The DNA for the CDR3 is TGCGCCAGCAGCCAAGAAGTTGGGACAGCCGGAGATGAAGAACCCTACAATGAGCAGTTCTTC.

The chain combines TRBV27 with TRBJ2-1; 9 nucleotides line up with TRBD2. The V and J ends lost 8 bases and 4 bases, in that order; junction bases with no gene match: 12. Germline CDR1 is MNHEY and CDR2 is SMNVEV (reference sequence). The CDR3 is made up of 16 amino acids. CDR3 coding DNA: TGTGCCAGCCCCACCCCGACTAGCGGCCATTACAATGAGCAGTTCTTC. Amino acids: CASPTPTSGHYNEQFF.

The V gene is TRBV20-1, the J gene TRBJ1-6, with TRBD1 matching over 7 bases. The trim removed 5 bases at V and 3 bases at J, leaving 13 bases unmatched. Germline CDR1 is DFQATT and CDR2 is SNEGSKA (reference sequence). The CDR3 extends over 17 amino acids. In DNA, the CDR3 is TGCAGTGCTTCTCGTAGACAGGGAAAAAACTATAATTCACCCCTCCACTTT. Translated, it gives CSASRRQGKNYNSPLHF.

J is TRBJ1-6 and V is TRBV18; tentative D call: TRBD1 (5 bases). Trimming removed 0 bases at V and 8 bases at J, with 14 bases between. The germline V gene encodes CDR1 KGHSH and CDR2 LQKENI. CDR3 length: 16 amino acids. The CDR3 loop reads CASSPPGGTPDSPLHF. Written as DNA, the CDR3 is TGTGCCAGCTCACCACCGGGGGGGACTCCCGATTCACCCCTCCACTTT.

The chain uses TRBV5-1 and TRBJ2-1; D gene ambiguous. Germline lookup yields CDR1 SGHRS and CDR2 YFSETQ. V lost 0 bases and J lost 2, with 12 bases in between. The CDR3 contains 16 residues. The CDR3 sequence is CASSLATVTTYNEQFF. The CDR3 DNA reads TGCGCCAGCAGCTTGGCTACAGTTACGACCTACAATGAGCAGTTCTTC.

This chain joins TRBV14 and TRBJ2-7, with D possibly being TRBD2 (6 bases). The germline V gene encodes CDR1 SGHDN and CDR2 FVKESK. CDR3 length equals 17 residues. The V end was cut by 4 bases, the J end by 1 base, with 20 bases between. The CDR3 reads CASSPPGGDHRSYEQYF. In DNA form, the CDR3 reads TGTGCCAGCAGCCCACCCGGGGGAGACCACCGTTCCTACGAGCAGTACTTC. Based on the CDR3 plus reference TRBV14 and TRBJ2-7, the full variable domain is EAGVTQFPSHSVIEKGQTVTLRCDPISGHDNLYWYRRVMGKEIKFLLHFVKESKQDESGMPNNRFLAERTGGTYSTLKVQPAELEDSGVYFCASSPPGGDHRSYEQYFGPGTRLTVT.

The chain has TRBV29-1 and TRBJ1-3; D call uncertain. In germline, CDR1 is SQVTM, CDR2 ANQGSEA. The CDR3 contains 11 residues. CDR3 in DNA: TGCGGCTGCGACTCTGGAAACACCATATATTTT. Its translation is CGCDSGNTIYF.

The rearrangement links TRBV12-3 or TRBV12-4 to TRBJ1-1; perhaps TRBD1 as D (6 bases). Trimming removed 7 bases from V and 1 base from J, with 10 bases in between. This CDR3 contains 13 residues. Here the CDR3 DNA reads TGTGCCAGCACCCCGACAGGGAACACTGAAGCTTTCTTT. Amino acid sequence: CASTPTGNTEAFF.

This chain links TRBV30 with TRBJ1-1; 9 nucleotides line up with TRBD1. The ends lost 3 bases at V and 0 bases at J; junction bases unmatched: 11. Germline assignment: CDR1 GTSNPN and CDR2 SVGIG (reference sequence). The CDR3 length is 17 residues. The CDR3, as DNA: TGTGCCTGGAGCGGGGGACAGGGCGGTCTCCTGAACACTGAAGCTTTCTTT. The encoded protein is CAWSGGQGGLLNTEAFF. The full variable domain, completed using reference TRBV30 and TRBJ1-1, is SQTIHQWPATLVQPVGSPLSLECTVEGTSNPNLYWYRQAAGRGLQLLFYSVGIGQISSEVPQNLSASRPQDRQFILSSKKLLLSDSGFYLCAWSGGQGGLLNTEAFFGQGTRLTVV.

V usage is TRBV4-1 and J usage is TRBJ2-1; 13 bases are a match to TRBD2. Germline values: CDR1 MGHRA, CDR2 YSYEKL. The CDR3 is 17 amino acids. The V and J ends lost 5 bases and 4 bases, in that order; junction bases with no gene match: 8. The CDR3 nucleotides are TGCGCCAGCAGCACCCCACCGACTAGCGGGGGGTACAATGAGCAGTTCTTC. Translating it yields CASSTPPTSGGYNEQFF.

In nucleotides, the CDR3 is TGCGCCAGCAGCCGCCTGGGGGATGAGCAGTTCTTC. Its protein product is CASSRLGDEQFF. The chain uses TRBV5-1 and TRBJ2-1; D tentatively fits TRBD1 or TRBD2 (5 bases each). Germline loops: CDR1 SGHRS, CDR2 YFSETQ. CDR3 length: 12 residues. V dropped 4 bases and J dropped 8 bases, with 10 bases sitting between them.

This CDR3 reads CASSDWTDGYTF. The CDR3 nucleotides read TGTGCCAGCAGTGATTGGACCGATGGCTACACCTTC. This chain links TRBV25-1 with TRBJ1-2, with D hard to call. This CDR3 is 12 amino acids long. Germline V lookup: CDR1 MGHDK, CDR2 SYGVNS. Trimming stripped 3 bases from V and 6 bases from J, with 8 bases between.

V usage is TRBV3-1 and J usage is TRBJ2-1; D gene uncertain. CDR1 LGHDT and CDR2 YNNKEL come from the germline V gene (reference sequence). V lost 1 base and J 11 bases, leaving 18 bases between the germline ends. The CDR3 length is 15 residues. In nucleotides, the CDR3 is TGTGCCAGCAGCCAAGGGAAAGGCTACCGTCCAAAGCAGTTCTTC. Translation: CASSQGKGYRPKQFF.

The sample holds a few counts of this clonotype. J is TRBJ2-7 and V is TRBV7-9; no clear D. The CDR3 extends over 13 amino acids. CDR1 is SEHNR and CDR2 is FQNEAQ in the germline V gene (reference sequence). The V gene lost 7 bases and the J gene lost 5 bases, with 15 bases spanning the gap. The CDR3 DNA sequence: TGTGCCAGCACCCCTCAGGTGGGCAACGAGCAGTACTTC. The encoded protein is CASTPQVGNEQYF. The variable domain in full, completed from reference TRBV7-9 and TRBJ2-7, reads DTGVSQNPRHKITKRGQNVTFRCDPISEHNRLYWYRQTLGQGPEFLTYFQNEAQLEKSRLLSDRFSAERPKGSFSTLEIQRTEQGDSAMYLCASTPQVGNEQYFGPGTRLTVT.

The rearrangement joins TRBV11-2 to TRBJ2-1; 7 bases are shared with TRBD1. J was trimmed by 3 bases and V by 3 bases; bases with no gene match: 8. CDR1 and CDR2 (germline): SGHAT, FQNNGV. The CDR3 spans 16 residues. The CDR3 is CASSFWRRDSYNEQFF. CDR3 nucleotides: TGTGCCAGCAGCTTTTGGCGCCGGGACAGCTACAATGAGCAGTTCTTC.

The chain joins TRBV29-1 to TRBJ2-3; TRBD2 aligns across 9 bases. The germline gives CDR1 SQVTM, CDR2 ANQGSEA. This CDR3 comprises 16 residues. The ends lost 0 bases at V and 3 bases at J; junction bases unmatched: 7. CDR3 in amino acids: CSVEDPAGGPTDTQYF. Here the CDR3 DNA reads TGCAGCGTTGAAGATCCGGCGGGAGGGCCAACAGATACGCAGTATTTT.

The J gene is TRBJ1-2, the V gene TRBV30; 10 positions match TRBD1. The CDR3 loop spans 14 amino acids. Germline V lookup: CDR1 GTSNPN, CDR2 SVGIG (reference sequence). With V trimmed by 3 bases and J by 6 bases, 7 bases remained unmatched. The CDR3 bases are TGTGCCTGGAGGAAGGGACAGGGGATGGATGGCTACACCTTC. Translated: CAWRKGQGMDGYTF.

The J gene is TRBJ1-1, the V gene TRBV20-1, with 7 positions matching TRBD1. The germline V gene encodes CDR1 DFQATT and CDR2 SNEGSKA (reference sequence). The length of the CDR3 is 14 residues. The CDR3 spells CRVLKGQGDTEAFF. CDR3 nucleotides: TGCAGAGTACTAAAGGGGCAGGGGGACACTGAAGCTTTCTTT.

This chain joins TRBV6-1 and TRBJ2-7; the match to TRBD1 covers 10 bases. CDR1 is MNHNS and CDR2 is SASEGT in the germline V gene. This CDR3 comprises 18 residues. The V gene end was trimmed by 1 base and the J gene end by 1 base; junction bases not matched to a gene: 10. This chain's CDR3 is CASSEGTKGTGASYEQYF. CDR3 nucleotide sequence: TGTGCCAGCAGTGAAGGAACCAAGGGGACAGGGGCGTCCTACGAGCAGTACTTC.

The CDR3 reads CASSYSRGPYNEQFF. CDR3 DNA sequence: TGTGCCAGCAGTTACTCGCGCGGACCCTACAATGAGCAGTTCTTC. The chain employs TRBV6-5 and TRBJ2-1, with D uncertain. This CDR3 contains 15 residues. Germline V lookup: CDR1 MNHEY, CDR2 SVGAGI. V was clipped by 0 bases and J by 2 bases, with 8 bases between them.

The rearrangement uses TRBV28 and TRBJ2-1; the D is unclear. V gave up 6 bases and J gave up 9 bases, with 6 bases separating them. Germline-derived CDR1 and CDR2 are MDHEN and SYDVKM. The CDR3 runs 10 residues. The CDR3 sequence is CASSFGEQFF. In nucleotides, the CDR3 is TGTGCCAGCAGCTTCGGTGAGCAGTTCTTC.

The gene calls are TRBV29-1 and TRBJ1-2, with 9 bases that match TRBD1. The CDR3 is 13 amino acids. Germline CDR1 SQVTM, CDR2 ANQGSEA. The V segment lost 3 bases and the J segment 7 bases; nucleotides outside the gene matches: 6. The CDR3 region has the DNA TGCAGCGTTGAGGACAGGGGAGTTGGTGGCTACACCTTC. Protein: CSVEDRGVGGYTF.

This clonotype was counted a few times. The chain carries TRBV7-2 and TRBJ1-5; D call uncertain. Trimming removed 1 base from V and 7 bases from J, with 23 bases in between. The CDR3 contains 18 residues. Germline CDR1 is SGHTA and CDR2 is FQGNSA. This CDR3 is CASSLGEAGPASRQPQHF. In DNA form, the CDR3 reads TGTGCCAGCAGCTTAGGTGAGGCAGGACCCGCCAGTAGGCAGCCCCAGCATTTT.

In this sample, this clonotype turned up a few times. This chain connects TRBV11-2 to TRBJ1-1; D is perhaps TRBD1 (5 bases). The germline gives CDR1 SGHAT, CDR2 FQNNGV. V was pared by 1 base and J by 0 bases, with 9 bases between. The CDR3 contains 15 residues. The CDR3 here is CASSLVSGLNTEAFF. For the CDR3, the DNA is TGTGCCAGCAGCTTAGTTTCAGGGTTGAACACTGAAGCTTTCTTT.

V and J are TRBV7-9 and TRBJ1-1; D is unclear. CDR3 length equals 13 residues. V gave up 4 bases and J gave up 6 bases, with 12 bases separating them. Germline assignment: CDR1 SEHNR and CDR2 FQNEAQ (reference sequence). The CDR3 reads CASSSLIVPEAFF. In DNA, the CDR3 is TGTGCCAGCAGCTCTCTTATTGTGCCTGAAGCTTTCTTT.

DNA of the CDR3: TGTGCCAGCACATGGACAGGGACCGGGGAGCTGTTTTTT. Amino acid sequence: CASTWTGTGELFF. The V and J genes are TRBV7-9 and TRBJ2-2; TRBD1 matches 8 bases. The CDR3 is made up of 13 amino acids. V shed 7 bases, J shed 5 bases, and the junction held 3 bases outside the gene matches. The germline gives CDR1 SEHNR, CDR2 FQNEAQ (reference sequence).